Shown below are 26 T cell receptor beta chains from a single sample sequenced in a study of radiotherapy plus CTLA-4 blockade in lung cancer. The repertoire was sequenced with immunoSEQ multiplex PCR; TCRdb's copy has only in-frame clones and lacks some. Of 90,000 or so clones in the sample, roughly 87% were seen once. The material sequenced was peripheral blood, taken from a patient treated with radiotherapy plus ipilimumab. The origin of the receptors is a human donor with non-small cell lung cancer who had stable disease on radiotherapy plus ipilimumab.

The J gene is TRBJ1-2, the V gene TRBV27; 8 nucleotides line up with TRBD1. The CDR3 has 14 amino acids. In germline, CDR1 is MNHEY, CDR2 SMNVEV (reference sequence). V trimming: 5 bases; J trimming: 7 bases; junction bases outside the gene matches: 9. Here the CDR3 DNA reads TGTGCCAGCAGTCCGACAGGGGTCTCAAGTGGCTACACCTTC. Amino acid sequence: CASSPTGVSSGYTF.

The rearrangement uses TRBV9 and TRBJ2-3; no reliable D call. The CDR3 extends over 13 amino acids. V was cut by 4 bases and J by 4 bases, with 10 bases left in between. Germline assignment: CDR1 SGDLS and CDR2 YYNGEE. The CDR3 DNA sequence: TGTGCCAGCAGCTCCCCTGCCCCAGATACGCAGTATTTT. Amino acid sequence: CASSSPAPDTQYF.

The V and J genes are TRBV19 and TRBJ2-7; D might be TRBD1 (6 bases). The CDR3 consists of 15 residues. The germline V gene has CDR1 LNHDA and CDR2 SQIVND (reference sequence). V was cut by 3 bases and J by 5 bases, with 17 bases left in between. This CDR3 is CASSIVGQPADEQYF. DNA for the CDR3: TGTGCCAGTAGTATCGTGGGACAACCAGCGGACGAGCAGTACTTC. Full variable domain (outside the CDR3, taken from reference TRBV19 and TRBJ2-7): DGGITQSPKYLFRKEGQNVTLSCEQNLNHDAMYWYRQDPGQGLRLIYYSQIVNDFQKGDIAEGYSVSREKKESFPLTVTSAQKNPTAFYLCASSIVGQPADEQYFGPGTRLTVT.

J is TRBJ1-1 and V is TRBV5-8, with a weak D call TRBD1 (5 bases). Germline V gene lookup returns CDR1 SGHTS and CDR2 YDEGEE. Trimming took 4 bases from V and 5 from J, leaving 18 bases between them. The CDR3 sequence is 15 residues long. CDR3 in DNA: TGTGCCAGCAGCACAAAAGGCAGGGAAGAAACTGAAGCTTTCTTT. Its translation is CASSTKGREETEAFF.

This chain connects TRBV18 to TRBJ2-7; D not certain. The germline V gene encodes CDR1 KGHSH and CDR2 LQKENI. The V end lost 2 bases, the J end lost 2 bases, and 4 bases lay between the germline ends. This CDR3 region has 12 residues. Written as DNA, the CDR3 is TGTGCCAGCTCACCAGACCCCTACGAGCAGTACTTC. Protein product: CASSPDPYEQYF.

This sequence joins TRBV6-5 and TRBJ2-7; D might be TRBD1 or TRBD2, each matching 5 bases. The CDR3 length is 14 residues. Germline CDR1 reads MNHEY; CDR2 reads SVGAGI. Trimming cost V 6 bases and J 0 bases, with 12 bases left between them. In DNA, the CDR3 is TGTGCCAGCAGGGGGGACCGGACCTCCTACGAGCAGTACTTC. Translated, it gives CASRGDRTSYEQYF.

CDR3 sequence (DNA): TGTGCCAGCAGCTTTCCCGAATTCCCCGGGGAGCTGTTTTTT. Its translation is CASSFPEFPGELFF. J is TRBJ2-2 and V is TRBV11-2; D uncertain. Germline V gene sequence: CDR1 SGHAT, CDR2 FQNNGV. This CDR3 spans 14 amino acids. With 3 bases removed from V and 6 bases from J, the gap between germline ends came to 11 bases.

The chain employs TRBV7-6 and TRBJ1-4; no definite D call. The CDR3 loop spans 14 amino acids. Germline CDR1 is SGHVS and CDR2 is FNYEAQ. V was clipped by 2 bases and J by 4 bases, with 8 bases between them. CDR3 region: CASSLRQDNEKLFF. The CDR3 DNA reads TGTGCCAGCAGCTTACGTCAGGATAATGAAAAACTGTTTTTT.

This chain links TRBV2 with TRBJ1-2, with D possibly matching TRBD1 (5 bases). CDR1 SNHLY and CDR2 FYNNEI come from the germline V gene. V lost 10 bases and J 7 bases, leaving 40 bases between the germline ends. The CDR3 has 20 amino acids. CDR3 DNA sequence: TGTGCCACCAACTTCGGCGGACTCGTTAGAGGGGAGACAATAGAATTTGGCTACACCTTC. This sequence encodes CATNFGGLVRGETIEFGYTF.

This clone was seen once. V and J are TRBV9 and TRBJ2-7; D possibly corresponds to TRBD2 (5 bases). Germline CDR1 SGDLS, CDR2 YYNGEE. This CDR3 contains 15 residues. Trimming removed 0 bases from V and 0 bases from J, with 10 bases in between. CDR3 residues: CASSVGAALSYEQYF. CDR3 sequence (DNA): TGTGCCAGCAGCGTAGGAGCGGCACTCTCCTACGAGCAGTACTTC.

The V call is TRBV27, the J call TRBJ1-5; no clear D gene. The CDR3 totals 14 residues. In germline, CDR1 is MNHEY, CDR2 SMNVEV (reference sequence). The ends were cut back, 8 bases at V and 1 base at J, with 12 bases in the middle. The CDR3 region is CASGEEGSNQPQHF. Here the CDR3 DNA reads TGTGCCAGCGGTGAGGAGGGAAGCAATCAGCCCCAGCATTTT.

The gene calls are TRBV9 and TRBJ2-2, with 9 positions matching TRBD2. This CDR3 is 17 amino acids long. Germline CDR1 SGDLS, CDR2 YYNGEE. V lost 3 bases and J lost 0; bases outside the gene matches: 6. The CDR3 is CASSAPLAGPNTGELFF. The CDR3 DNA follows: TGTGCCAGCAGCGCACCCCTAGCGGGACCGAACACCGGGGAGCTGTTTTTT.

The genes are TRBV11-3 and TRBJ2-1; 7 nucleotides agree with TRBD2. The germline CDR1 and CDR2 sequences are SGHNT and YENEEA. There are 15 residues in the CDR3. V was clipped by 1 base and J by 3 bases; unmatched bases: 3. The CDR3 region has the DNA TGTGCCAGCAGCTTAGGGGCTAGCGGCTACAATGAGCAGTTCTTC. This sequence encodes CASSLGASGYNEQFF.

The J gene is TRBJ1-1, the V gene TRBV6-1; 9 nucleotides agree with TRBD1. Germline lookup yields CDR1 MNHNS and CDR2 SASEGT. Trimming took 6 bases from V and 1 from J; bases not matched to a gene: 3. CDR3 length: 14 amino acids. The CDR3 region has the DNA TGTGCCAGCAGAAGGGACAGGGCGAACACTGAAGCTTTCTTT. It encodes CASRRDRANTEAFF.

The rearrangement uses TRBV5-6 and TRBJ1-2, with D unresolved. Trimming pared 0 bases from V and 10 bases from J, leaving 16 bases between. The germline V gene encodes CDR1 SGHDT and CDR2 YYEEEE. The CDR3 has 14 residues. CDR3 amino acids: CASSLAGYAGVYTF. In DNA, the CDR3 is TGTGCCAGCAGCTTGGCCGGGTACGCCGGAGTCTACACCTTC. Based on the CDR3 plus reference TRBV5-6 and TRBJ1-2, the full variable domain is DAGVTQSPTHLIKTRGQQVTLRCSPKSGHDTVSWYQQALGQGPQFIFQYYEEEERQRGNFPDRFSGHQFPNYSSELNVNALLLGDSALYLCASSLAGYAGVYTFGSGTRLTVV.

In this sample, this clone turned up once. The rearrangement joins TRBV29-1 to TRBJ2-2; TRBD1 aligns across 9 bases. CDR3 size: 12 residues. Germline lookup yields CDR1 SQVTM and CDR2 ANQGSEA. The J segment lost 4 bases and the V segment lost 6 bases, leaving 0 bases of the junction unmatched. The CDR3: CSVGQGTGELFF. The CDR3 coding sequence is TGCAGCGTGGGACAGGGCACCGGGGAGCTGTTTTTT.

V gene TRBV13 combines with J gene TRBJ1-1, with a weak D call TRBD1 (5 bases). Germline-derived CDR1 and CDR2 are PRHDT and FYEKMQ (reference sequence). The V end was cut by 3 bases, the J end by 0 bases, with 8 bases between. The CDR3 sequence is 14 residues long. DNA of the CDR3: TGTGCCAGCAGCTTTGTACAGGTGAACACTGAAGCTTTCTTT. Its translation: CASSFVQVNTEAFF.

The J gene is TRBJ2-3, the V gene TRBV21-1. TRBV21-1 is tagged as a pseudogene. CDR3 size: 11 residues. The CDR3 DNA reads TGTGCCAGCAGTCTTGGGGATACGCAGTATTTT. Translated, it gives CASSLGDTQYF.

This rearrangement joins TRBV9 to TRBJ2-3; unclear D gene. CDR1 is SGDLS, CDR2 YYNGEE, per germline. The CDR3 sequence is 15 residues long. V lost 4 bases and J 1 base, leaving 13 bases between the germline ends. DNA of the CDR3: TGTGCCAGCAGCACTGACTTTGGGGGCACAGATACGCAGTATTTT. It yields the protein CASSTDFGGTDTQYF.

V is TRBV30 and J is TRBJ2-5, with D possibly being TRBD1 (6 bases). The germline V gene encodes CDR1 GTSNPN and CDR2 SVGIG (reference sequence). The CDR3 has 17 residues. The V gene lost 3 bases and the J gene lost 2 bases, with 22 bases spanning the gap. CDR3 sequence reads: CAWRRGNSDRRQETQYF. The CDR3 coding sequence is TGTGCCTGGAGGAGGGGAAACTCGGACAGAAGACAAGAGACCCAGTACTTC. The full variable domain, its missing parts supplied by reference TRBV30 and TRBJ2-5, is SQTIHQWPATLVQPVGSPLSLECTVEGTSNPNLYWYRQAAGRGLQLLFYSVGIGQISSEVPQNLSASRPQDRQFILSSKKLLLSDSGFYLCAWRRGNSDRRQETQYFGPGTRLLVL.

The chain carries TRBV11-2 and TRBJ2-3; D unresolved. V was pared by 1 base and J by 8 bases, with 7 bases between. Per germline, CDR1 SGHAT and CDR2 FQNNGV. The CDR3 loop spans 12 amino acids. CDR3 bases: TGTGCCAGCAGCTTAGGAATACGTACGCAGTATTTT. Translated: CASSLGIRTQYF. The whole variable domain, filled in from reference TRBV11-2 and TRBJ2-3, reads EAGVAQSPRYKIIEKRQSVAFWCNPISGHATLYWYQQILGQGPKLLIQFQNNGVVDDSQLPKDRFSAERLKGVDSTLKIQPAKLEDSAVYLCASSLGIRTQYFGPGTRLTVL.

The rearrangement links TRBV10-2 to TRBJ2-7; TRBD1 matches 9 bases. Germline V lookup: CDR1 WSHSY, CDR2 SAAADI. The junction had 8 bases not matched to a gene; V was cut back by 10 bases and J by 1 base. The CDR3 contains 14 residues. The DNA of the CDR3 is TGCGCCACCGCCTCCGGGACAGGGTCCTACGAGCAGTACTTC. This translates into CATASGTGSYEQYF.

The chain recombines TRBV5-1 with TRBJ2-3; the match to TRBD2 covers 8 bases. Germline lookup yields CDR1 SGHRS and CDR2 YFSETQ. V shed 0 bases, J shed 3 bases, and the junction held 3 bases outside the gene matches. The CDR3 loop spans 15 amino acids. CDR3 DNA: TGCGCCAGCAGCTTGGAAGTAGCGGGGACAGATACGCAGTATTTT. Translation gives CASSLEVAGTDTQYF.

This sequence joins TRBV5-1 and TRBJ2-5, with TRBD1 identical over 7 bases. Trimming removed 0 bases from V and 3 bases from J; junction bases left unmatched: 8. This CDR3 is 16 amino acids long. The germline gives CDR1 SGHRS, CDR2 YFSETQ. Here the CDR3 reads CASSLGAITGEETQYF. For the CDR3, the DNA is TGCGCCAGCAGCTTGGGTGCTATTACAGGGGAAGAGACCCAGTACTTC. The whole variable domain, filled in from reference TRBV5-1 and TRBJ2-5, reads KAGVTQTPRYLIKTRGQQVTLSCSPISGHRSVSWYQQTPGQGLQFLFEYFSETQRNKGNFPGRFSGRQFSNSRSEMNVSTLELGDSALYLCASSLGAITGEETQYFGPGTRLLVL.

The genes are TRBV28 and TRBJ2-7; TRBD1 is a possible D gene (6 bases). In germline, CDR1 is MDHEN, CDR2 SYDVKM. The CDR3 consists of 14 residues. Trimming removed 3 bases at V and 6 bases at J, with 15 bases between. CDR3 residues: CASSLRGLQGEQYF. The CDR3 DNA reads as TGTGCCAGCAGTTTGAGGGGTCTACAGGGCGAGCAGTACTTC. The whole variable domain, filled in from reference TRBV28 and TRBJ2-7, reads DVKVTQSSRYLVKRTGEKVFLECVQDMDHENMFWYRQDPGLGLRLIYFSYDVKMKEKGDIPEGYSVSREKKERFSLILESASTNQTSMYLCASSLRGLQGEQYFGPGTRLTVT.

This rearrangement joins TRBV11-1 to TRBJ2-1; D is uncertain. Germline assignment: CDR1 SGHAT and CDR2 FQDESV (reference sequence). CDR3 length equals 15 residues. The V and J ends lost 5 bases and 6 bases respectively, with 17 bases between them. The CDR3 protein is CASSLSRPLGNEQFF. Written as DNA, the CDR3 is TGTGCCAGCAGCCTATCTAGACCCCTGGGCAATGAGCAGTTCTTC.